This T cell receptor (beta chain) was identified in a study of T cells in Graves' hyperthyroidism and ophthalmopathy. Concerning this clonotype: Its antigen is unidentified. Compared with germline, one end of the junction differs, possibly owing to a read error.

RNA transcripts provided the source from which TCR beta CDR3 regions were amplified. A first-round RT-PCR of the TCR CDR3 used the HTBI primer set. TCRdb passed the multiplex PCR reads through MiXCR, listing each CDR3 protein once. The sample has about 180,000 distinct CDR3 sequences, over 15% seen once; the top ten hold roughly 28%. Per the germline V gene, CDR1 is DFQATT and CDR2 is SNEGSKA (reference sequence). The CDR3 extends over 15 amino acids. Study-level points and caveats: Most expanded thyroid clonotypes above 0.001 also appeared in blood. The model made its ophthalmopathy prediction, and onset followed a median around 6.9 months later.

Among the patients, aged 18 to 65, hyperthyroidism was newly diagnosed and had lasted under 2 months. This sample holds PBMCs from roughly 10 ml fresh peripheral blood. The sequence was obtained from a woman aged 50 to 60 with Graves' hyperthyroidism. Sequencing was carried out using blood. The chain combines TRBV20-1 with TRBJ1-2; possibly TRBD1 for D (5 bases). The CDR3: CSASVQTVLNYDYTF. The CDR3 region has the DNA TGCAGTGCCTCGGTACAGACAGTCCTTAACTATGACTACACCTTC.